What follows are 19 T cell receptor beta chains derived from one specimen sequenced in a study of technical replicates of blood from several donors (dated by TCRdb to about 2017). The method was the immunoSEQ multiplex PCR assay. TCRdb holds this immuneACCESS table with in-frame rearrangements only. Some clones are missing; in checked studies, unresolved V genes explain under half, and the rest has no known cause. The sample yields around 76,000 clones; 98% were counted once. Approximately 0.2% of the sample rests with the top ten. The sample comprised T cells isolated from PBMCs. These receptors all come from a human donor in good health.

The J gene is TRBJ2-7, the V gene TRBV7-3, with 9 positions matching TRBD1. The CDR3 is 15 amino acids. From germline, CDR1 is SGHTA and CDR2 FQGTGA. The V segment lost 3 bases and the J segment 1 base; nucleotides outside the gene matches: 4. The CDR3 is CASSLGTGSSYEQYF. CDR3 DNA sequence: TGTGCCAGCAGCTTGGGGACAGGGAGTTCCTACGAGCAGTACTTC.

This clone was found once. This chain connects TRBV11-1 to TRBJ2-1; 9 nucleotides agree with TRBD2. The junction had 9 bases not matched to a gene; V was cut back by 9 bases and J by 9 bases. CDR1 and CDR2 from the germline V gene are SGHAT and FQDESV (reference sequence). CDR3 length: 13 residues. Here the CDR3 reads CASGFSGRGEQFF. CDR3 DNA sequence: TGTGCCAGTGGATTTAGCGGGAGAGGTGAGCAGTTCTTC.

This clone has only one observation. The J gene is TRBJ1-1, the V gene TRBV27; possibly TRBD1 for D (5 bases). The CDR3 sequence is 14 residues long. The V end lost 2 bases, the J end lost 4 bases, and 11 bases lay between the germline ends. CDR1 is MNHEY, CDR2 SMNVEV, per germline (reference sequence). The CDR3, as DNA: TGTGCCAGCAGTTTAGGCCCCGGGGGCACTGAAGCTTTCTTT. It encodes CASSLGPGGTEAFF.

The chain carries TRBV7-6 and TRBJ2-7; 8 nucleotides align to TRBD1. The CDR3 loop spans 15 amino acids. V gave up 4 bases and J gave up 0 bases; unmatched junction bases: 5. The V gene's germline CDR1 is SGHVS and CDR2 FNYEAQ. CDR3 in DNA: TGTGCCAGCAGCTCAGGGGGCGCGAGCTCCTACGAGCAGTACTTC. This sequence encodes CASSSGGASSYEQYF.

The chain has TRBV5-5 and TRBJ1-1; 9 nucleotides line up with TRBD1. Germline V gene data show CDR1 as SGHKS and CDR2 as YYEKEE (reference sequence). The CDR3 is made up of 14 amino acids. With V trimmed by 4 bases and J by 1 base, 2 bases remained unmatched. The chain's CDR3 is CASSMTGGNTEAFF. The CDR3 DNA reads as TGTGCCAGCAGCATGACAGGGGGGAACACTGAAGCTTTCTTT.

The CDR3 DNA reads as TGTGCCAGCAGCTACACCAGGGGGCAGGAAGCTTTCTTT. It codes for CASSYTRGQEAFF. The chain links TRBV7-2 to TRBJ1-1; 8 bases are a match to TRBD1. CDR1 is SGHTA and CDR2 is FQGNSA in the germline V gene. V shed 4 bases, J shed 8 bases, and the junction held 6 bases outside the gene matches. There are 13 residues in the CDR3.

The chain uses TRBV9 and TRBJ2-1, with 9 positions matching TRBD2. V was pared by 5 bases and J by 8 bases, with 11 bases of the junction left unmatched. From germline, CDR1 is SGDLS and CDR2 YYNGEE. The CDR3 loop spans 15 amino acids. The CDR3 here is CASSRGASGTHEQFF. The CDR3 bases are TGTGCCAGCAGTAGAGGAGCTAGCGGGACCCATGAGCAGTTCTTC.

The chain joins TRBV5-4 to TRBJ2-1; TRBD2 matches at 8 bases. The J segment lost 7 bases and the V segment lost 2 bases, leaving 8 bases of the junction unmatched. Germline CDR1 and CDR2: SGHNT and YYREEE (reference sequence). This CDR3 is built from 15 residues. The CDR3 sequence is CASSLIGRAGNEQFF. Written as DNA, the CDR3 is TGTGCCAGCAGCTTAATCGGGAGGGCCGGAAATGAGCAGTTCTTC. The whole variable domain, remainder taken from reference TRBV5-4 and TRBJ2-1, is ETGVTQSPTHLIKTRGQQVTLRCSSQSGHNTVSWYQQALGQGPQFIFQYYREEENGRGNFPPRFSGLQFPNYSSELNVNALELDDSALYLCASSLIGRAGNEQFFGPGTRLTVL.

The chain recombines TRBV2 with TRBJ1-5, with D unclear. With 0 bases removed from V and 1 base from J, the gap between germline ends came to 4 bases. Germline assignment: CDR1 SNHLY and CDR2 FYNNEI. This CDR3 has 14 residues. The CDR3 protein is CASSEAISNQPQHF. The CDR3 DNA is TGTGCCAGCAGTGAAGCTATAAGCAATCAGCCCCAGCATTTT.

The chain uses TRBV11-3 and TRBJ2-1, with 7 nucleotides matching TRBD1. The CDR3 runs to 17 residues. The V gene's germline CDR1 is SGHNT and CDR2 YENEEA. The trim removed 5 bases at V and 3 bases at J, leaving 13 bases unmatched. The CDR3 is CASSLRQGLVGYNEQFF. DNA for the CDR3: TGTGCCAGCAGCCTCCGACAGGGTTTGGTCGGCTACAATGAGCAGTTCTTC.

The V call is TRBV27, the J call TRBJ2-7, with a tentative D call TRBD2 (6 bases). The germline V gene has CDR1 MNHEY and CDR2 SMNVEV (reference sequence). The CDR3 covers 15 residues. The ends were cut back, 5 bases at V and 3 bases at J, with 17 bases in the middle. The CDR3, as DNA: TGTGCCAGCAGTCCTACCCGGGACTCGTTCTACGAGCAGTACTTC. Protein: CASSPTRDSFYEQYF.

This sequence joins TRBV30 and TRBJ2-7; D not resolved. V was shortened by 0 bases and J by 4 bases, with 7 bases between the two germline ends. This CDR3 has 12 residues. Germline CDR1 reads GTSNPN; CDR2 reads SVGIG (reference sequence). The CDR3 sequence is CAWSVYSYEQYF. The CDR3 DNA follows: TGTGCCTGGAGTGTATACTCGTACGAGCAGTACTTC.

The rearrangement joins TRBV4-2 to TRBJ1-2; TRBD1 might be the D (5 bases). This CDR3 is 13 amino acids long. With 0 bases removed from V and 6 bases from J, the gap between germline ends came to 8 bases. From germline, CDR1 is LGHNA and CDR2 YNFKEQ. CDR3: CASSQESGDGYTF. The DNA of the CDR3 is TGTGCCAGCAGCCAAGAGTCGGGGGATGGCTACACCTTC.

CDR3 coding DNA: TGTGCCTGTAAACCGACAGGGGGCCTTGGAAACACCATATATTTT. Translating it yields CACKPTGGLGNTIYF. V gene TRBV30 combines with J gene TRBJ1-3; 10 positions agree with TRBD1. The CDR3 contains 15 residues. Trimming cost V 6 bases and J 3 bases; bases outside gene matches: 8. Germline V lookup: CDR1 GTSNPN, CDR2 SVGIG (reference sequence).

The rearrangement joins TRBV9 to TRBJ2-2; D is undetermined. Trimming took off 1 base at V and 6 bases at J, with 10 bases between the two ends. Germline CDR1 SGDLS, CDR2 YYNGEE. This CDR3 region has 14 residues. CDR3 amino acids: CASSVPGLAGELFF. The DNA of the CDR3 is TGTGCCAGCAGCGTACCGGGTCTAGCCGGGGAGCTGTTTTTT. Full variable domain (remainder filled in from reference TRBV9 and TRBJ2-2): DSGVTQTPKHLITATGQRVTLRCSPRSGDLSVYWYQQSLDQGLQFLIQYYNGEERAKGNILERFSAQQFPDLHSELNLSSLELGDSALYFCASSVPGLAGELFFGEGSRLTVL.

CDR3 sequence: CASSVVGSTSYNEQFF. The DNA for the CDR3 is TGTGCCAGCAGCGTAGTAGGTAGCACATCCTACAATGAGCAGTTCTTC. The genes are TRBV9 and TRBJ2-1; unclear D gene. CDR3 length: 16 amino acids. CDR1 and CDR2 from the germline V gene are SGDLS and YYNGEE. Deletions cut 0 bases from V and 1 base from J, with 11 bases between.

The chain employs TRBV5-4 and TRBJ1-2; D possibly corresponds to TRBD1 (6 bases). CDR1 is SGHNT, CDR2 YYREEE, per germline (reference sequence). V gave up 5 bases and J gave up 8 bases, with 16 bases separating them. This CDR3 has 13 amino acids. The CDR3 loop reads CASRYDRSGGYTF. The CDR3 nucleotides read TGTGCCAGCAGATACGACAGGTCGGGGGGCTACACCTTC.

This chain uses TRBV7-2 with TRBJ2-5; 8 bases are shared with TRBD1. Germline values: CDR1 SGHTA, CDR2 FQGNSA. V lost 1 base, J lost 4 bases, and 5 bases stayed unmatched. This CDR3 contains 15 residues. The CDR3 nucleotides are TGTGCCAGCAGCTTAGGGGGACAGGCTGGAGAGACCCAGTACTTC. This encodes CASSLGGQAGETQYF. Full variable domain (remainder filled in from reference TRBV7-2 and TRBJ2-5): GAGVSQSPSNKVTEKGKDVELRCDPISGHTALYWYRQSLGQGLEFLIYFQGNSAPDKSGLPSDRFSAERTGGSVSTLTIQRTQQEDSAVYLCASSLGGQAGETQYFGPGTRLLVL.

This chain joins TRBV9 and TRBJ1-2; 7 nucleotides agree with TRBD1. From germline, CDR1 is SGDLS and CDR2 YYNGEE. The CDR3 covers 16 residues. Trimming took 0 bases from V and 6 from J; bases not matched to a gene: 11. The CDR3 sequence: CASSVELQTGSDGYTF. As DNA, the CDR3 is TGTGCCAGCAGCGTAGAACTTCAGACAGGGAGCGATGGCTACACCTTC.